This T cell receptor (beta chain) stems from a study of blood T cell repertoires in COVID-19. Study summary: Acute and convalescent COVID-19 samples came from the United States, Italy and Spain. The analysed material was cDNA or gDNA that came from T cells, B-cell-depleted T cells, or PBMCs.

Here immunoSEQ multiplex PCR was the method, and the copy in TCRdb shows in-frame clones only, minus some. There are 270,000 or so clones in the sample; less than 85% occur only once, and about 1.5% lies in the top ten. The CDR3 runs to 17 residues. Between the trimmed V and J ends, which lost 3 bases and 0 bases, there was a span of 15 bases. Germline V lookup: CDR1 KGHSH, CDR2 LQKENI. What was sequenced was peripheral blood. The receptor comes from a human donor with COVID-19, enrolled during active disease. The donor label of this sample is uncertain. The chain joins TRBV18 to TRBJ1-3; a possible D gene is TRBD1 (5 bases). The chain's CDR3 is CASSPWSVGASGNTIYF. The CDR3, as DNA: TGTGCCAGCTCACCCTGGTCTGTAGGGGCCTCTGGAAACACCATATATTTT.